The rows below give T cell receptor beta chains drawn from one sample of a study of cytomegalovirus exposure and HLA in healthy donors. Some clones are missing from TCRdb's copy, which holds only in-frame ones; the method was immunoSEQ multiplex PCR. The data show roughly 130,000 clones, approximately 79% seen once. The specimen was PBMCs. The receptors originated from a woman in her forties or fifties in good health and CMV-seropositive. Both conserved end residues are part of each CDR3. Fields, in order: clone size, J gene, D gene, V gene, CDR3 DNA, CDR3 protein. A D gene is named only where the DNA matches it firmly. Clone size is stated in some rows and not others, as once, few, many or a class when expanded.

size: NA
J: TRBJ2-3
D: TRBD2
V: TRBV7-9
DNA: TGTGCCAGCAGAAGGACTAGCGACACAGATACGCAGTATTTT
CDR3: CASRRTSDTDTQYF

size: NA
J: TRBJ2-7
D: NA
V: TRBV6-5
DNA: TGTGCCAGCAGCTCCTCTCGGGCCTACGAGCAGTACTTC
CDR3: CASSSSRAYEQYF

size: NA
J: TRBJ1-6
D: NA
V: TRBV13
DNA: TGTGCCAGCAGCTTCGGTAATTCACCCCTCCACTTT
CDR3: CASSFGNSPLHF

size: NA
J: TRBJ2-4
D: TRBD2
V: TRBV2
DNA: TGTGCCAGTAACAGCGGGGGGGTTCTCCCGGACATTCAGTACTTC
CDR3: CASNSGGVLPDIQYF

size: NA
J: TRBJ2-3
D: NA
V: TRBV6-6
DNA: TGTGCCAGCAGTTACATAGGCACAGATACGCAGTATTTT
CDR3: CASSYIGTDTQYF

size: NA
J: TRBJ1-2
D: NA
V: TRBV5-4
DNA: TGTGCCAGCAGCCTCCTTACACCCAACTATGGCTACACCTTC
CDR3: CASSLLTPNYGYTF

size: NA
J: TRBJ1-1
D: NA
V: TRBV9
DNA: TGTGCCAGCAGCCCAAGGGGGGGGGCGAGGGCTGAAGCTTTCTTT
CDR3: CASSPRGGARAEAFF

size: NA
J: TRBJ1-5
D: NA
V: TRBV23-1
DNA: TGCGCCAGCAGTCAATCACGAGATCAGCCCCAGCATTTT
CDR3: CASSQSRDQPQHF

size: NA
J: TRBJ1-1
D: NA
V: TRBV6-5
DNA: TGTGCCAGCAGCTCCGTTGGGGGGGAAACTTTCTTT
CDR3: CASSSVGGETFF

size: NA
J: TRBJ1-2
D: NA
V: TRBV2
DNA: TGTGCCAGCAGTCGAGACATTGGCTACACCTTC
CDR3: CASSRDIGYTF

size: NA
J: TRBJ2-3
D: NA
V: TRBV28
DNA: TGTGCCAGCACTGGAGGGACAGAACTCTCAGATGCGCAGTATTTT
CDR3: CASTGGTELSDAQYF

size: few
J: TRBJ2-4
D: NA
V: TRBV28
DNA: TGTGCCAGCAGTTCCAGGGGGGTAGAAAACATTCAGTACTTC
CDR3: CASSSRGVENIQYF

size: NA
J: TRBJ1-1
D: TRBD1
V: TRBV27
DNA: TGTGCCAGCAGTTTATTCCTGGTACAGGGGATGAACACTGAAGCTTTCTTT
CDR3: CASSLFLVQGMNTEAFF

size: NA
J: TRBJ2-6
D: NA
V: TRBV7-2
DNA: TGTGCCAGCACCAACCGGGGGACCGGGGCCAACGTCCTGACTTTC
CDR3: CASTNRGTGANVLTF

size: NA
J: TRBJ1-1
D: TRBD1
V: TRBV7-9
DNA: TGTGCCAGCAGCCCCGGGACAGGGGGAGTTGCTGAAGCTTTCTTT
CDR3: CASSPGTGGVAEAFF

size: few
J: TRBJ1-4
D: NA
V: TRBV15
DNA: TGTGCCACCAGCAGGCCCAGGGGAACTAATGAAAAACTGTTTTTT
CDR3: CATSRPRGTNEKLFF

size: NA
J: TRBJ1-2
D: TRBD1
V: TRBV19
DNA: TGTGCCAGTAGTATGGAGGGGGCCAGTGGCTACACCTTC
CDR3: CASSMEGASGYTF

size: NA
J: TRBJ1-1
D: NA
V: TRBV6-5
DNA: TGTGCCAGCACTCTGGGGGCTTGGACTGAAGCTTTCTTT
CDR3: CASTLGAWTEAFF

size: NA
J: TRBJ1-3
D: TRBD1
V: TRBV5-4
DNA: TGTGCCAGCAGCTCGGACAGGTCGGACATCATATATTTT
CDR3: CASSSDRSDIIYF

size: NA
J: TRBJ1-3
D: NA
V: TRBV25-1
DNA: TGTGCCAGCAATGGAGGGGAGGCTGGAAACACCATATATTTT
CDR3: CASNGGEAGNTIYF

size: NA
J: TRBJ2-7
D: NA
V: TRBV6-5
DNA: TGTGCCAGCAGCCTCACAGGGACCCACGAGCAGTACTTC
CDR3: CASSLTGTHEQYF

size: NA
J: TRBJ2-3
D: TRBD1
V: TRBV6-1
DNA: TGTGCCAGCAGTGAAGAGGTAGGGGGCGCGGGAGATACGCAGTATTTT
CDR3: CASSEEVGGAGDTQYF

size: NA
J: TRBJ2-5
D: NA
V: TRBV4-2
DNA: TGTGCCAGCAGCCAAGGACCCAACTCCGGGGAGACCCAGTACTTC
CDR3: CASSQGPNSGETQYF